This is a list of T cell receptor beta chains from one sample in a study of OX40 agonist ivuxolimab in advanced cancers. The data were produced by immunoSEQ multiplex PCR, yet TCRdb's version contains in-frame clones alone and is incomplete. Here the sample spans about 35,000 clones, 92% being singletons. Sequencing used CD4+ or CD8+ T cells sorted from blood, obtained in a trial of the OX40 agonist ivuxolimab. Receptors were obtained from an adult with an advanced solid tumor such as melanoma, head and neck, liver or kidney cancer. Each CDR3 is given with its conserved first and last residue. A D gene is named only where the DNA matches it firmly. Expanded clones get a size class; other rows say once, few or many, or leave the size out.

J gene,D gene,V gene,clone size,CDR3 DNA,CDR3 protein
TRBJ1-1,NA,TRBV6-5,NA,TGTGCCAGCACCTTAATGGGGGGCACTGAAGCTTTCTTT,CASTLMGGTEAFF
TRBJ1-4,TRBD1,TRBV13,NA,TGTGCCAGCAGCGTAATGACAGGGAGTCGCGAAAAACTGTTTTTT,CASSVMTGSREKLFF
TRBJ2-7,TRBD2,TRBV7-7,NA,TGTGCCAGCAGCTTAGGGGCGGGAGCCTACGAGCAGTACTTC,CASSLGAGAYEQYF
TRBJ2-3,TRBD1,TRBV15,NA,TGTGCCACCAGCAGAACCGGGACAGCAGATACGCAGTATTTT,CATSRTGTADTQYF
TRBJ2-7,TRBD2,TRBV13,NA,TGTGCCAGCAGCTTAGGGGTAGCGGGTTCTCCCTACGAGCAGTACTTC,CASSLGVAGSPYEQYF
TRBJ2-7,NA,TRBV5-5,NA,TGTGCCAGCAGCTTTAGGTCCCTCTACGAGCAGTACTTC,CASSFRSLYEQYF
TRBJ2-1,TRBD1,TRBV7-9,NA,TGTGCCAGCAGCTCCGAGACAGGGCCAGGCTATCTAAAACAGTTCTTC,CASSSETGPGYLKQFF
TRBJ2-3,TRBD2,TRBV27,NA,TGTGCCAGCAGTTGGGGGGGAGCGGGCACAGATACGCAGTATTTT,CASSWGGAGTDTQYF
TRBJ2-5,NA,TRBV28,NA,TGTGCCAGCAGTAAAAAGACAGAGACGTACCAAGAGACCCAGTACTTC,CASSKKTETYQETQYF
TRBJ2-1,NA,TRBV5-5,NA,TGTGCCAGCAGCCCGAACAATGAGCAGTTCTTC,CASSPNNEQFF
TRBJ2-1,TRBD1,TRBV27,once,TGTGCCAGCGGACGATTAAACGTCGGGACAGCCTACAATGAGCAGTTCTTC,CASGRLNVGTAYNEQFF
TRBJ2-1,NA,TRBV27,NA,TGTGCCAGCAGTTTTGGGTATGAGCAGTTCTTC,CASSFGYEQFF
TRBJ2-1,TRBD1,TRBV4-2,once,TGTGCCAGCAGCCTCCTGCCGGGACAGGTCCATGAGCAGTTCTTC,CASSLLPGQVHEQFF
TRBJ2-7,NA,TRBV28,NA,TGTGCCAGCAGTTTAGTAACAAGGGACGAGCAGTACTTC,CASSLVTRDEQYF
TRBJ1-1,TRBD1,TRBV6-6,NA,TGTGCCAGCAGGCCAGGAGACAGGGGGAGGAACACTGAAGCTTTCTTT,CASRPGDRGRNTEAFF
TRBJ2-3,TRBD2,TRBV27,NA,TGTGCCAGCAGTTTATTCGCCGACGGGGGGGAGGCCTTCACAGATACGCAGTATTTT,CASSLFADGGEAFTDTQYF
TRBJ2-7,NA,TRBV9,NA,TGTGCCAGCAGCGCAAACCCGGGTGTGGGGAGGGAGCAGTACTTC,CASSANPGVGREQYF
TRBJ1-1,NA,TRBV19,NA,TGTGCCGCCAGGGCGGGCAACGACGGGACTGAAGCTTTCTTT,CAARAGNDGTEAFF
TRBJ2-7,TRBD2,TRBV28,NA,TGTGCCAGCAGTCCACCCCGACTAGCGGGAGGACCCTACGAGCAGTACTTC,CASSPPRLAGGPYEQYF
TRBJ2-1,TRBD2,TRBV5-1,NA,TGCGCCAGCAGCTTGGATCTAGCGGGGATCGAGCAGTTCTTC,CASSLDLAGIEQFF
TRBJ1-5,NA,TRBV5-6,NA,TGTGCCAGCAGCTTCATAGGTAGCAATCAGCCCCAGCATTTT,CASSFIGSNQPQHF
TRBJ1-3,NA,TRBV19,NA,TGTGCCAGTAGTCTCACCCTTGACGTTGGGGCTGGAAACACCATATATTTT,CASSLTLDVGAGNTIYF
TRBJ1-1,NA,TRBV6-5,NA,TGTGCCAGCAGCTACGCGGGTAGAGCTTTCTTT,CASSYAGRAFF
TRBJ1-1,TRBD1,TRBV27,NA,TGTGCCAGCCACCTAAGGGGGCGGAGGGCGACTGAAGCTTTCTTT,CASHLRGRRATEAFF
TRBJ1-4,TRBD1,TRBV28,NA,TGTGCCAGCAGTCCCGCCGGGACAGGGGTTCAATACAATGAAAAACTGTTTTTT,CASSPAGTGVQYNEKLFF
TRBJ1-2,NA,TRBV7-8,once,TGTGCCAGCAGCTTAGTCCCGACAGAAACTAACTATGGCTACACCTTC,CASSLVPTETNYGYTF
TRBJ2-5,NA,TRBV9,NA,TGTGCCAGCAGCCAAATAAGGGGGGGCCAAGAGACCCAGTACTTC,CASSQIRGGQETQYF
TRBJ2-2,NA,TRBV4-3,NA,TGCGCCAGCAGCCAAGATCTGGGTAGGCGTACCGGGGAGCTGTTTTTT,CASSQDLGRRTGELFF
TRBJ2-2,NA,TRBV14,NA,TGTGCCAGCAGCCGCCTTGACTATAAGAGGATGGCCGGGGAGCTGTTTTTT,CASSRLDYKRMAGELFF
TRBJ2-7,NA,TRBV6-6,NA,TGTGCCAGCCGCCCTCGGAGTGGGGTCGAGCAGTACTTC,CASRPRSGVEQYF
TRBJ1-4,NA,TRBV28,NA,TGTGCCAGCATAAAGCCTCGATCAACTAATGAAAAACTGTTTTTT,CASIKPRSTNEKLFF
TRBJ2-4,TRBD2,TRBV6-5,NA,TGTGCCAGCAGCCTCACTAGACTAGCGGGAGTCATTCAGTACTTC,CASSLTRLAGVIQYF
TRBJ2-3,TRBD2,TRBV27,NA,TGTGCCAGCACCCCGGGTACTAGCGGGAGGGCAGATACGCAGTATTTT,CASTPGTSGRADTQYF
TRBJ2-3,NA,TRBV7-3,NA,TGTGCCAGCAGCTCGAGTGGGATAGATACGCAGTATTTT,CASSSSGIDTQYF
TRBJ2-1,NA,TRBV5-1,NA,TGCGCCAGCAGCTTGGCCGGGGGATCGGGTGAGCAGTTCTTC,CASSLAGGSGEQFF
TRBJ2-3,NA,TRBV5-1,few,TGCGCCAGCAGCGCGAGGATCACCACAGATACGCAGTATTTT,CASSARITTDTQYF
TRBJ2-1,NA,TRBV29-1,NA,TGCAGCGTTGAAGGGGGGACCGACGGGGTAGGCTCCTACAATGAGCAGTTCTTC,CSVEGGTDGVGSYNEQFF
TRBJ2-1,NA,TRBV21-1,NA,TGTGCCAGCAGCAAAGCAGGAGATGTAGAGGTGCTCGGGCAGTTCTTC,CASSKAGDVEVLGQFF
TRBJ1-2,TRBD1,TRBV28,NA,TGTGCCAGCAGTTTGACCAGGGGGCATAACTATGGCTACACCTTC,CASSLTRGHNYGYTF
TRBJ1-2,NA,TRBV10-3,NA,TGTGCCATCAGTGAGAGACCGGGACACATGGGGTATGGCTACACCTTC,CAISERPGHMGYGYTF
TRBJ2-7,NA,TRBV27,NA,TGTGCCAGCAGTTTAAAAGCCCCCTACGAGCAGTACTTC,CASSLKAPYEQYF
TRBJ1-2,NA,TRBV28,NA,TGTGCCAGCAGCCCAGGCTATGGCTACACCTTC,CASSPGYGYTF
TRBJ1-3,NA,TRBV7-6,few,TGTGCCAGCAGCTTAGGGGCCCAGTTCTCTGGAAACACCATATATTTT,CASSLGAQFSGNTIYF